This T cell receptor beta chain is from a study of T cells after posttransplantation cyclophosphamide. A marrow graft followed busulfan-fludarabine conditioning, with cyclophosphamide on days +3 and +4. Study results and limitations: Later blood repertoires were often dominated by clones from the donor CD8+ memory compartment. After PTCy, TRB diversity resembled that of CNI/methotrexate controls. TRB overlap between skin or GI tissue T cells and blood was limited.

Comment on this clone: Its specificity is not known.

This table comes from immunoSEQ multiplex PCR, and its TCRdb copy is limited to in-frame clones, with some not included. The sample lists tens of thousands of clones; 90% were seen once. CDR1 and CDR2 from the germline V gene are LNHDA and SQIVND (reference sequence). The V end lost 2 bases, the J end lost 1 base, and 9 bases lay between the germline ends. The CDR3 is made up of 15 amino acids. Here the sequenced sample was PBMCs, taken 55 to 70 days after allogeneic stem cell transplant with posttransplant cyclophosphamide. This clonotype was obtained from a male patient between 60 and 69 years old who received an allogeneic stem cell transplant from a related donor and was CMV-positive. A subset of T cells may come from the graft donor. The V and J genes are TRBV19 and TRBJ1-5; the D gene is possibly TRBD1 (6 bases). The CDR3 sequence: CASSIKGESNQPQHF. The DNA for the CDR3 is TGTGCCAGTAGTATAAAGGGGGAGAGCAATCAGCCCCAGCATTTT.